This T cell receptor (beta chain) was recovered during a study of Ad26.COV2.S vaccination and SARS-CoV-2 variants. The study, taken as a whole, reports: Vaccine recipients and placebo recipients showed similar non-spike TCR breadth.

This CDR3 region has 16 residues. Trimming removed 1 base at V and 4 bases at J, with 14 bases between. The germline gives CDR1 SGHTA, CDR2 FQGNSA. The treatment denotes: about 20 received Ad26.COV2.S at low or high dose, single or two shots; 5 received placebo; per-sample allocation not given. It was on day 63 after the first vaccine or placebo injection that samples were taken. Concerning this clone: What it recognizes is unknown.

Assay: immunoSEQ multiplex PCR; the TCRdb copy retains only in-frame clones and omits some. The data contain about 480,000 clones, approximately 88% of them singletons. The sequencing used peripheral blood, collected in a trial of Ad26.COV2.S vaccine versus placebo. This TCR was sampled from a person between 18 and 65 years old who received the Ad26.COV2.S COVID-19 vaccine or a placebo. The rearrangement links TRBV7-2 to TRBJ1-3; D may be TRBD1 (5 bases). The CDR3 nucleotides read TGTGCCAGCAGCTTAGTTGGGGCAGGGTCCGGAAACACCATATATTTT. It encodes CASSLVGAGSGNTIYF.